The clone carrying this TCR beta chain was detected once. These data belong to a study of T cell changes during pregnancy in multiple sclerosis. Produced via immunoSEQ multiplex PCR; TCRdb's table is partial and in-frame only. Among under 70,000 clones listed, about nine tenths were seen once. The CDR3 is made up of 15 amino acids. CDR1 and CDR2 (germline): SGHRS, YFSETQ. V shed 4 bases and J 3 bases; nucleotides not matched to a gene: 8. This clonotype was obtained from a female donor in good health, enrolled as a control in a pregnancy study. This material consisted of peripheral blood, taken in the third trimester of pregnancy. The chain combines TRBV5-1 with TRBJ2-7; TRBD1 aligns across 9 bases. The CDR3 protein is CASSPGQGLSYEQYF. DNA for the CDR3: TGCGCCAGCAGCCCTGGACAGGGGTTAAGCTACGAGCAGTACTTC.